The entry below describes one T cell receptor beta chain. Germline values: CDR1 LNHDA, CDR2 SQIVND (reference sequence). With V trimmed by 6 bases and J by 3 bases, 8 bases remained unmatched. The CDR3 spans 14 residues. Data came from immunoSEQ multiplex PCR; TCRdb stores just in-frame clones and leaves some out. The top ten clones hold around 0.47% of a sample with tens of thousands of clones, 91% of them seen once. These data are taken from a study of T cell changes during pregnancy in multiple sclerosis. Sequences were derived from CD4+ T cells from peripheral blood mononuclear cells, sampled in the second trimester of pregnancy. The chain recombines TRBV19 with TRBJ2-7, with 7 bases matching TRBD1. This TCR derives from a female donor in good health, enrolled as a control in a pregnancy study. The CDR3 DNA is TGTGCCAGTAGCAGTCGACAGGGACACTACGAGCAGTACTTC. The encoded protein is CASSSRQGHYEQYF.